Listed here are 22 T cell receptor beta chains from one sample, sequenced in a study of cytomegalovirus exposure and HLA in healthy donors. With 60 Vbeta and 13 Jbeta primers, the PCR was carried out. The assay was immunoSEQ multiplex PCR, and TCRdb's table has in-frame clones only and misses some. The sample lists some 150,000 clones; roughly four fifths were seen once. The specimen was PBMCs. All receptors derive from a female donor in good health and CMV-seropositive.

The chain employs TRBV6-1 and TRBJ1-2, with a weak D call TRBD1 (6 bases). Trimming shortened V by 2 bases and J by 10 bases, and 14 bases separated the two germline ends. Germline-derived CDR1 and CDR2 are MNHNS and SASEGT. This CDR3 region has 13 residues. The CDR3 reads CASSEQRQEDYTF. The CDR3 nucleotides read TGTGCCAGCAGTGAACAGCGACAGGAGGACTACACCTTC.

The gene calls are TRBV5-1 and TRBJ2-6, with 10 bases that match TRBD1. Germline assignment: CDR1 SGHRS and CDR2 YFSETQ. The CDR3 totals 16 residues. Trimming at V came to 4 bases and at J to 4 bases, leaving 5 bases not matched to a gene. The CDR3 protein is CASSRGTGVGANVLTF. CDR3 in DNA: TGCGCCAGCAGCCGGGGGACAGGGGTCGGGGCCAACGTCCTGACTTTC.

This chain joins TRBV4-1 and TRBJ2-7; 8 bases map to TRBD2. V lost 0 bases to trimming and J lost 3 bases; unmatched junction nucleotides: 13. CDR1 and CDR2 (germline): MGHRA, YSYEKL. CDR3 length: 18 amino acids. The DNA of the CDR3 is TGCGCCAGCAGCCAAGACGGGCCGCTCCAGGCGGGGGGCTACGAGCAGTACTTC. Protein product: CASSQDGPLQAGGYEQYF.

V gene TRBV9 combines with J gene TRBJ2-1; D is perhaps TRBD2 (5 bases). Trimming took off 0 bases at V and 7 bases at J, with 14 bases between the two ends. CDR3 length equals 15 residues. Germline V gene sequence: CDR1 SGDLS, CDR2 YYNGEE. The CDR3 loop is CASSVVDGSGNEQFF. The DNA for the CDR3 is TGTGCCAGCAGCGTAGTGGATGGGAGTGGGAATGAGCAGTTCTTC.

A single count supports this clone. The rearrangement uses TRBV2 and TRBJ2-2; a weak D match, TRBD2 (6 bases). The length of the CDR3 is 16 residues. The V and J ends lost 1 base and 6 bases respectively, with 15 bases between them. The germline CDR1 and CDR2 sequences are SNHLY and FYNNEI. The CDR3 DNA follows: TGTGCCAGCAGTGAAGAGACCAATGGGGGGTCCGGGGAGCTGTTTTTT. Its translation: CASSEETNGGSGELFF.

This sequence joins TRBV15 and TRBJ2-3; the D gene is possibly TRBD2 (5 bases). The germline CDR1 and CDR2 sequences are LNHNV and YYDKDF (reference sequence). Trimming stripped 1 base from V and 3 bases from J, with 11 bases between. The CDR3 covers 15 residues. CDR3 nucleotides: TGTGCCACCAGCAGAGGCTACACTAGGACAGATACGCAGTATTTT. This translates into CATSRGYTRTDTQYF.

V and J are TRBV25-1 and TRBJ2-5, with 7 bases aligning to TRBD2. The J call is doubtful: the DNA matches TRBJ2-7 better. CDR1 and CDR2 from the germline V gene are MGHDK and SYGVNS. The CDR3 length is 15 residues. The CDR3 sequence is CASSRMGGGPNEQYF. The CDR3 bases are TGTGCCAGCAGCCGCATGGGGGGAGGGCCGAACGAGCAGTACTTC.

V is TRBV21-1 and J is TRBJ2-6; TRBD1, as called in the table, went unchecked against the DNA. TRBV21-1 is shown as a pseudogene. The CDR3 has 17 amino acids. The CDR3 loop is CASSKVMTAHGANVLTF. CDR3 nucleotides: TGTGCCAGCAGCAAAGTTATGACAGCCCATGGGGCCAACGTCCTGACTTTC.

The CDR3 spells CASSSDKRTGGEVTEAFF. As DNA, the CDR3 is TGTGCCAGTAGTTCCGACAAGAGAACAGGGGGCGAGGTCACTGAAGCTTTCTTT. This chain connects TRBV19 to TRBJ1-1; 9 nucleotides align to TRBD1. V dropped 5 bases and J dropped 4; count of bases not matched to a gene: 17. This CDR3 is built from 18 residues. Germline assignment: CDR1 LNHDA and CDR2 SQIVND (reference sequence).

The rearrangement joins TRBV29-1 to TRBJ2-1; 13 bases agree with TRBD2. This CDR3 is built from 15 residues. CDR1 and CDR2 (germline): SQVTM, ANQGSEA. V was pared by 6 bases and J by 5 bases, with 7 bases of the junction left unmatched. Here the CDR3 reads CSVPGTSGIHNEQFF. In nucleotides, the CDR3 is TGCAGCGTGCCTGGGACTAGCGGGATCCACAATGAGCAGTTCTTC.

This clone appeared once. The V gene is TRBV5-1, the J gene TRBJ1-6; the match to TRBD1 covers 9 bases. V was clipped by 0 bases and J by 10 bases; unmatched bases: 5. This CDR3 has 15 amino acids. Germline CDR1 SGHRS, CDR2 YFSETQ. CDR3 loop: CASSLGGQGRSPLHF. In DNA form, the CDR3 reads TGCGCCAGCAGCTTGGGGGGACAGGGTCGGTCACCCCTCCACTTT. Using reference TRBV5-1 and TRBJ1-6 for the parts outside the CDR3, the full variable domain is KAGVTQTPRYLIKTRGQQVTLSCSPISGHRSVSWYQQTPGQGLQFLFEYFSETQRNKGNFPGRFSGRQFSNSRSEMNVSTLELGDSALYLCASSLGGQGRSPLHFGNGTRLTVT.

The chain couples TRBV25-1 to TRBJ1-1, with 9 positions matching TRBD1. V lost 4 bases to trimming and J lost 1 base; unmatched junction nucleotides: 4. CDR1 is MGHDK and CDR2 is SYGVNS in the germline V gene. The CDR3 covers 15 residues. CDR3 coding DNA: TGTGCCAGCAGTGCCTCGGACAGGGGGAACACTGAAGCTTTCTTT. This codes for CASSASDRGNTEAFF.

The chain employs TRBV7-9 and TRBJ2-3, with D maybe TRBD1 (6 bases). The germline gives CDR1 SEHNR, CDR2 FQNEAQ (reference sequence). CDR3 length: 16 residues. Trimming cost V 1 base and J 4 bases, with 15 bases left between them. CDR3 amino acids: CASSLGVGALADTQYF. The CDR3 region has the DNA TGTGCCAGCAGCTTAGGGGTGGGGGCCCTCGCAGATACGCAGTATTTT. Supplemented by reference TRBV7-9 and TRBJ2-3, the full variable domain reads DTGVSQNPRHKITKRGQNVTFRCDPISEHNRLYWYRQTLGQGPEFLTYFQNEAQLEKSRLLSDRFSAERPKGSFSTLEIQRTEQGDSAMYLCASSLGVGALADTQYFGPGTRLTVL.

The gene calls are TRBV7-8 and TRBJ2-3; D perhaps matches TRBD1 (6 bases). Germline CDR1 SGHVS, CDR2 FQNEAQ. CDR3 length: 14 residues. V lost 5 bases, J lost 5 bases, and 14 bases lay in between. CDR3 protein: CASSLRQAGDTQYF. In DNA, the CDR3 is TGTGCCAGCAGCCTGCGACAGGCAGGAGATACGCAGTATTTT. Variable domain in full (rest from reference TRBV7-8 and TRBJ2-3): GAGVSQSPRYKVAKRGQDVALRCDPISGHVSLFWYQQALGQGPEFLTYFQNEAQLDKSGLPSDRFFAERPEGSVSTLKIQRTQQEDSAVYLCASSLRQAGDTQYFGPGTRLTVL.

The chain recombines TRBV7-6 with TRBJ2-7; TRBD2 might be the D (6 bases). Germline V lookup: CDR1 SGHVS, CDR2 FNYEAQ. The CDR3 contains 13 residues. Trimming cost V 5 bases and J 6 bases, with 14 bases left between them. The CDR3: CASSAGLSSEQYF. The CDR3 DNA reads TGTGCCAGCAGCGCGGGACTTTCGAGCGAGCAGTACTTC.

This clone occurred a few times. The V and J genes are TRBV6-6 and TRBJ2-2, with D possibly matching TRBD2 (5 bases). The CDR3 extends over 14 amino acids. The germline V and J ends were trimmed by 6 bases and 1 base, with 9 bases remaining between them. Germline V lookup: CDR1 MNHNY, CDR2 SVGAGI (reference sequence). The CDR3 sequence is CASRPDLNTGELFF. CDR3 nucleotide sequence: TGTGCCAGCAGACCGGACTTGAACACCGGGGAGCTGTTTTTT.

DNA for the CDR3: TGTGCCATCACCCGGGGGGGAAGAAGCTATGGCTACACCTTC. This translates into CAITRGGRSYGYTF. The chain couples TRBV10-3 to TRBJ1-2, with a tentative D call TRBD1 (5 bases). The V gene's germline CDR1 is ENHRY and CDR2 SYGVKD. The V end was cut by 7 bases, the J end by 4 bases, with 16 bases between. The CDR3 totals 14 residues.

This sequence joins TRBV29-1 and TRBJ2-1; TRBD2 matches at 7 bases. V shed 3 bases and J 7 bases; nucleotides not matched to a gene: 3. The CDR3 runs to 12 residues. Per the germline V gene, CDR1 is SQVTM and CDR2 is ANQGSEA. CDR3 sequence reads: CSVDREGNEQFF. DNA of the CDR3: TGCAGCGTTGACAGGGAGGGAAATGAGCAGTTCTTC.

The chain carries TRBV5-4 and TRBJ1-2; D perhaps matches TRBD1 (5 bases). This CDR3 has 15 residues. V lost 0 bases and J lost 3, with 12 bases in between. CDR1 and CDR2 (germline): SGHNT, YYREEE (reference sequence). The CDR3 region has the DNA TGTGCCAGCAGCTTGGGAGCAGGGAAGGACTATGGCTACACCTTC. This translates into CASSLGAGKDYGYTF.

The chain uses TRBV5-1 and TRBJ2-7; 7 bases align to TRBD2. The CDR3 spans 14 residues. Trimming removed 0 bases from V and 3 bases from J; junction bases left unmatched: 3. CDR1 SGHRS and CDR2 YFSETQ come from the germline V gene. For the CDR3, the DNA is TGCGCCAGCAGCTTGGCTAGCGGCAACTACGAGCAGTACTTC. It specifies CASSLASGNYEQYF.

The CDR3, as DNA: TGTGCCAGCAGCTTACTAGCAACTAATGAAAAACTGTTTTTT. It translates to CASSLLATNEKLFF. This rearrangement joins TRBV11-2 to TRBJ1-4; D unclear. Per the germline V gene, CDR1 is SGHAT and CDR2 is FQNNGV. The CDR3 is 14 residues long. Trimming removed 2 bases from V and 0 bases from J, with 4 bases in between. Looking up the rest from reference TRBV11-2 and TRBJ1-4 gives the full variable domain: EAGVAQSPRYKIIEKRQSVAFWCNPISGHATLYWYQQILGQGPKLLIQFQNNGVVDDSQLPKDRFSAERLKGVDSTLKIQPAKLEDSAVYLCASSLLATNEKLFFGSGTQLSVL.

The chain couples TRBV19 to TRBJ1-1; tentative D call: TRBD1 (6 bases). This CDR3 contains 15 residues. Trimming shortened V by 6 bases and J by 0 bases, and 14 bases separated the two germline ends. Germline values: CDR1 LNHDA, CDR2 SQIVND (reference sequence). The CDR3 DNA reads as TGTGCCAGTAGCAAAGCAGGGGAACTGAACACTGAAGCTTTCTTT. This encodes CASSKAGELNTEAFF.